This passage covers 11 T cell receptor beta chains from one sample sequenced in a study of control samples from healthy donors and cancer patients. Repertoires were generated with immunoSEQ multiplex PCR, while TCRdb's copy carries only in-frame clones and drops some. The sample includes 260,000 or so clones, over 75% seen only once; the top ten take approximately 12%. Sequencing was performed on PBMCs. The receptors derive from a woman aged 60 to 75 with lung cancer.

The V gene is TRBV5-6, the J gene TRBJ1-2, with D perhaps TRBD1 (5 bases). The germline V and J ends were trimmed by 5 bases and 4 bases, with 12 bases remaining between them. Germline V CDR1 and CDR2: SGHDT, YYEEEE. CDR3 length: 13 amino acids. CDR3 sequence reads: CASSRRGGYGYTF. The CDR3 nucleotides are TGTGCCAGCAGTCGCCGCGGGGGCTATGGCTACACCTTC.

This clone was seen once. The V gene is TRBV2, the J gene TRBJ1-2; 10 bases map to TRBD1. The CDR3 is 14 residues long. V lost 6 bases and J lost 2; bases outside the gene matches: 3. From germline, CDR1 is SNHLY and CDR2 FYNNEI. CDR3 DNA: TGTGCCAGCAGCGGGGACAGGGGAAACTATGGCTACACCTTC. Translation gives CASSGDRGNYGYTF.

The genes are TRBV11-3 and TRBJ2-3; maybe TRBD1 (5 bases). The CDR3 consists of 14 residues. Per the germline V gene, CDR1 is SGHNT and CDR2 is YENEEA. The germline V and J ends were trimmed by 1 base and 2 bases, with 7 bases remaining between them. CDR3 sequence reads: CASSLGRATDTQYF. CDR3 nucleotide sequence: TGTGCCAGCAGCTTAGGCAGGGCCACAGATACGCAGTATTTT.

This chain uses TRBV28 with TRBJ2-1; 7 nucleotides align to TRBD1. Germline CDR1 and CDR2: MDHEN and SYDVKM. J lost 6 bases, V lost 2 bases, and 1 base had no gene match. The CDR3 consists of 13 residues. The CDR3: CASSLGTVNEQFF. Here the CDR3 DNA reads TGTGCCAGCAGTTTAGGGACAGTCAATGAGCAGTTCTTC.

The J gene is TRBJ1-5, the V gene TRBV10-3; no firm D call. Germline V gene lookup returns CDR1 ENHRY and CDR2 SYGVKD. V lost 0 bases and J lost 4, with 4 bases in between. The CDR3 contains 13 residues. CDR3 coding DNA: TGTGCCATCAGTGAGTCAGGGAATCAGCCCCAGCATTTT. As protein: CAISESGNQPQHF.

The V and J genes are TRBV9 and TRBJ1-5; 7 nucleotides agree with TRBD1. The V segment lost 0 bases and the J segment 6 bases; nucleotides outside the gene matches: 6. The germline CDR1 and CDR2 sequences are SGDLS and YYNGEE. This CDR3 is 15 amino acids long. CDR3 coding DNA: TGTGCCAGCAGCGTAGAACAGGGGAGAAGTCAGCCCCAGCATTTT. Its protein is CASSVEQGRSQPQHF.

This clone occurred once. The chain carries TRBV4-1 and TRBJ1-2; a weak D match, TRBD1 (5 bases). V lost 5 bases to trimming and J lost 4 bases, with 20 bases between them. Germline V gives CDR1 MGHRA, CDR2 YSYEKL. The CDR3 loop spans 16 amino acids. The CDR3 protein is CASSISQGTAFYGYTF. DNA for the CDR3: TGCGCCAGCAGCATCTCCCAAGGGACGGCTTTCTATGGCTACACCTTC.

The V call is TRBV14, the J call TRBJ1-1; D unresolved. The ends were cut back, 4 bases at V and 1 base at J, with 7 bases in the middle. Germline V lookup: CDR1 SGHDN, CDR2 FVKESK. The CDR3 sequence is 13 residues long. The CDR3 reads CASSRAQNTEAFF. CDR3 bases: TGTGCCAGCAGCCGGGCCCAGAACACTGAAGCTTTCTTT.

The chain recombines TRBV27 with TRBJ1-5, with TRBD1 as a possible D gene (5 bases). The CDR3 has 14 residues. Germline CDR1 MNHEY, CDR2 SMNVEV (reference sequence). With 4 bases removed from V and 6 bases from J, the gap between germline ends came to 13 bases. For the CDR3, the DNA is TGTGCCAGCAGTTGGCAGGGTCTTAGTCAGCCCCAGCATTTT. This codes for CASSWQGLSQPQHF.

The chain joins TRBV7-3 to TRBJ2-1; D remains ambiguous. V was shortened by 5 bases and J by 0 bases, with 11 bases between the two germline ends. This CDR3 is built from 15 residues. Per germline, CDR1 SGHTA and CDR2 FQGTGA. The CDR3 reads CASSPTISSYNEQFF. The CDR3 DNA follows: TGTGCCAGCAGCCCCACTATAAGCTCCTACAATGAGCAGTTCTTC.

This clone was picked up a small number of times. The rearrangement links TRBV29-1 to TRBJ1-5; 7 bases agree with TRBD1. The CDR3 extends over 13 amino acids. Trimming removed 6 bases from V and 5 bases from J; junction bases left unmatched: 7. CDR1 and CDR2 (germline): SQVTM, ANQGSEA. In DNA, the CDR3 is TGCAGCGTGGCGGGACAGTTTGATCAGCCCCAGCATTTT. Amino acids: CSVAGQFDQPQHF.